The 21 T cell receptor beta chains given below trace back to one sample, sequenced in a study of blood T cells in healthy people across ages. A sample-barcoded 5' primer and a J-beta primer mix were used in a second PCR of roughly 7 to 11 cycles. TCRdb re-called the 5' RACE reads through MiXCR, storing one row per CDR3 protein. The data show 1.5 million to 2 million distinct CDR3 sequences, roughly 27% seen once. Sequenced input: blood. The receptors originated from a woman in her twenties or thirties in good health.

This clonotype was seen a handful of times. The V gene is TRBV29-1, the J gene TRBJ1-2, with 7 bases identical to TRBD1. V lost 3 bases and J lost 4; bases outside the gene matches: 8. The CDR3 is 14 residues long. Per the germline V gene, CDR1 is SQVTM and CDR2 is ANQGSEA. The CDR3 reads CSVDAGQIFYGYTF. CDR3 bases: TGCAGCGTTGATGCGGGACAGATATTCTATGGCTACACCTTC.

The chain has TRBV19 and TRBJ2-1; D call uncertain. From germline, CDR1 is LNHDA and CDR2 SQIVND (reference sequence). The CDR3 is 15 residues long. V was trimmed by 3 bases and J by 0 bases, leaving 9 bases between them. Here the CDR3 reads CASSIGAFSYNEQFF. CDR3 in DNA: TGTGCCAGTAGTATTGGCGCTTTCTCCTACAATGAGCAGTTCTTC.

The sample holds a few counts of this clonotype. This chain uses TRBV3-1 with TRBJ2-5, with D possibly matching TRBD1 (6 bases). This CDR3 is built from 12 residues. The germline V gene encodes CDR1 LGHDT and CDR2 YNNKEL (reference sequence). Trimming cost V 0 bases and J 13 bases, with 12 bases left between them. CDR3 loop: CASSQEGGRPYF. The CDR3 coding sequence is TGTGCCAGCAGCCAAGAAGGGGGTAGACCGTACTTC.

V usage is TRBV18 and J usage is TRBJ2-6; possible D gene TRBD1, 6 bases. Trimming removed 6 bases at V and 2 bases at J, with 14 bases between. The length of the CDR3 is 16 residues. In germline, CDR1 is KGHSH, CDR2 LQKENI. In DNA, the CDR3 is TGTGCCAGCTCCACAGGGAATGCACCTGGGGCCAACGTCCTGACTTTC. The encoded protein is CASSTGNAPGANVLTF.

This clonotype was seen repeatedly, ten times or more. This chain links TRBV7-2 with TRBJ2-5, with 9 bases identical to TRBD1. Unmatched junction bases numbered 11, after V lost 6 bases and J lost 3 bases. CDR1 is SGHTA, CDR2 FQGNSA, per germline. The CDR3 extends over 16 amino acids. CDR3 residues: CASSNTGTGSKETQYF. As DNA, the CDR3 is TGTGCCAGCAGTAACACCGGGACAGGGTCGAAAGAGACCCAGTACTTC.

This clonotype was detected a few times. The CDR3 DNA is TGTGCCAGCAGTTGGTCCCTGCAAGAGACCCAGTACTTC. This encodes CASSWSLQETQYF. V is TRBV12-3 or TRBV12-4 and J is TRBJ2-5; D is unclear. V shed 4 bases and J shed 2 bases, with 8 bases lying between them. This CDR3 has 13 amino acids.

The gene calls are TRBV6-5 and TRBJ2-5; D possibly uses TRBD1 or TRBD2 (5 bases each). This CDR3 region has 15 residues. Germline V gene lookup returns CDR1 MNHEY and CDR2 SVGAGI. Trimming took off 5 bases at V and 2 bases at J, with 15 bases between the two ends. CDR3 coding DNA: TGTGCCAGCAGTACGCCTGGGACGGAGCAAGAGACCCAGTACTTC. This gives the protein CASSTPGTEQETQYF.

This sequence joins TRBV9 and TRBJ2-7; D uncertain. Trimming stripped 0 bases from V and 3 bases from J, with 10 bases between. CDR1 is SGDLS, CDR2 YYNGEE, per germline. The length of the CDR3 is 14 residues. CDR3 DNA: TGTGCCAGCAGCGTAGACGGGCTGCGCTACGAGCAGTACTTC. Encoded protein: CASSVDGLRYEQYF.

The V gene is TRBV11-2, the J gene TRBJ2-7; perhaps TRBD1 as D (6 bases). The CDR3 loop spans 16 amino acids. Deletions cut 2 bases from V and 7 bases from J, with 21 bases between. Germline CDR1 and CDR2: SGHAT and FQNNGV. The CDR3 region has the DNA TGTGCCAGCAGCTTAAGGCGACAGGCCCGGGTAGAGGAGCAGTACTTC. Translation: CASSLRRQARVEEQYF.

This clonotype was seen more than once but under ten times. V and J are TRBV18 and TRBJ2-5, with D uncertain. The CDR3 runs to 13 residues. Looked up from germline, CDR1 is KGHSH and CDR2 is LQKENI. V was cut by 2 bases and J by 5 bases, with 9 bases left in between. The CDR3 reads CASSPDQAETQYF. In nucleotides, the CDR3 is TGTGCCAGCTCACCAGATCAGGCCGAGACCCAGTACTTC. Drawing the rest from reference TRBV18 and TRBJ2-5, the complete variable domain is NAGVMQNPRHLVRRRGQEARLRCSPMKGHSHVYWYRQLPEEGLKFMVYLQKENIIDESGMPKERFSAEFPKEGPSILRIQQVVRGDSAAYFCASSPDQAETQYFGPGTRLLVL.

A remark on this clonotype: A much larger clone differs from this one at a single base, so this may be a read error. The rearrangement uses TRBV12-3 or TRBV12-4 and TRBJ2-1; possible D gene TRBD2, 7 bases. This CDR3 has 15 amino acids. Deletions cut 5 bases from V and 7 bases from J, with 18 bases between. CDR3 nucleotide sequence: TGTGCCAGCAGTAAGGGGGAGGGGTGGTTGAATGAGCAGTTCTTC. It is translated as CASSKGEGWLNEQFF.

The chain has TRBV29-1 and TRBJ2-2; D gene unclear. The V gene lost 5 bases and the J gene lost 4 bases, with 14 bases spanning the gap. The CDR3 covers 14 residues. The germline V gene encodes CDR1 SQVTM and CDR2 ANQGSEA. CDR3 amino acids: CSVLTPRATGELFF. The CDR3 DNA follows: TGCAGCGTTCTGACACCCAGAGCCACCGGGGAGCTGTTTTTT.

This clonotype was counted ten times or more. The chain links TRBV29-1 to TRBJ2-1, with D perhaps TRBD2 (6 bases). V dropped 5 bases and J dropped 10 bases, with 12 bases sitting between them. Germline V gene lookup returns CDR1 SQVTM and CDR2 ANQGSEA. The length of the CDR3 is 11 residues. CDR3 coding DNA: TGCAGCGTTTCTCCCGGGGGAGAGCAGTTCTTC. Its protein product is CSVSPGGEQFF.

The rearrangement joins TRBV20-1 to TRBJ2-1; 9 bases align to TRBD1. The CDR3 spans 14 residues. The germline V gene encodes CDR1 DFQATT and CDR2 SNEGSKA (reference sequence). J gave up 9 bases and V 7 bases, and 13 bases lay outside the gene matches. The CDR3 DNA reads as TGCAGTGTTTCAGCTCCGGGACAGGGAGTTGAGCAGTTCTTC. Translating gives CSVSAPGQGVEQFF.

The rearrangement uses TRBV7-9 and TRBJ1-2; D is perhaps TRBD1 (5 bases). Trimming took 1 base from V and 4 from J, leaving 16 bases between them. This CDR3 region has 16 residues. Germline V gene sequence: CDR1 SEHNR, CDR2 FQNEAQ (reference sequence). The CDR3 nucleotides are TGTGCCAGCAGCTTAGATAGAACATCGGGGGTCTATGGCTACACCTTC. It codes for CASSLDRTSGVYGYTF. The full variable domain, rest sourced from reference TRBV7-9 and TRBJ1-2, is DTGVSQNPRHKITKRGQNVTFRCDPISEHNRLYWYRQTLGQGPEFLTYFQNEAQLEKSRLLSDRFSAERPKGSFSTLEIQRTEQGDSAMYLCASSLDRTSGVYGYTFGSGTRLTVV.

This clonotype showed up many times. An end of the junction does not agree with germline; a read error may underlie this. V usage is TRBV20-1 and J usage is TRBJ2-7, with D unresolved. This CDR3 region has 13 residues. Germline-derived CDR1 and CDR2 are DFQATT and SNEGSKA (reference sequence). CDR3 nucleotide sequence: TGCAGTGCTAGAGTGCAGGAAACCTACGGGCAGTACTTC. The encoded protein is CSARVQETYGQYF.

Concerning this clonotype itself: A single base separates this from a much larger clone, so it may be a read error. The gene calls are TRBV15 and TRBJ2-1, with 9 bases lining up with TRBD2. Germline V gene sequence: CDR1 LNHNV, CDR2 YYDKDF (reference sequence). This CDR3 is built from 16 residues. DNA of the CDR3: TGTGCCACCAACAGAGGGATTAGCGGGGGCGACAATGAGCAGTTCTTC. This sequence encodes CATNRGISGGDNEQFF.

The sample holds many counts of this clonotype. V gene TRBV6-6 combines with J gene TRBJ2-1; 7 bases fit TRBD1. Germline V gives CDR1 MNHNY, CDR2 SVGAGI (reference sequence). After removal of 8 bases from V and 4 bases from J, the junction contained 11 bases not matched to a gene. The CDR3 length is 15 residues. The CDR3 nucleotides read TGTGCCAGCGTGCCGGGACAGAGATCTTACAATGAGCAGTTCTTC. Translating gives CASVPGQRSYNEQFF.

This clonotype was detected a few times. This sequence joins TRBV28 and TRBJ1-1; D is undetermined. In germline, CDR1 is MDHEN, CDR2 SYDVKM. Trimming left V 1 base short and J 1 base short, with 10 bases between. The CDR3 is made up of 15 amino acids. CDR3 sequence (DNA): TGTGCCAGCAGTTTATTGACACCCCCGAACACTGAAGCTTTCTTT. It yields the protein CASSLLTPPNTEAFF.

The genes are TRBV5-4 and TRBJ2-1; D unresolved. V dropped 3 bases and J dropped 7 bases, with 17 bases sitting between them. Looked up from germline, CDR1 is SGHNT and CDR2 is YYREEE (reference sequence). The CDR3 loop spans 15 amino acids. The CDR3 spells CASSSPSSVENEQFF. CDR3 sequence (DNA): TGTGCCAGCAGCTCCCCCTCGAGCGTTGAGAATGAGCAGTTCTTC. Variable domain in full (rest from reference TRBV5-4 and TRBJ2-1): ETGVTQSPTHLIKTRGQQVTLRCSSQSGHNTVSWYQQALGQGPQFIFQYYREEENGRGNFPPRFSGLQFPNYSSELNVNALELDDSALYLCASSSPSSVENEQFFGPGTRLTVL.

The chain carries TRBV4-1 and TRBJ1-5; D is perhaps TRBD1 (5 bases). This CDR3 comprises 16 residues. V was shortened by 3 bases and J by 7 bases, with 19 bases between the two germline ends. Per the germline V gene, CDR1 is MGHRA and CDR2 is YSYEKL. The CDR3 sequence is CASSQQGYERGQPQHF. In nucleotides, the CDR3 is TGCGCCAGCAGCCAGCAGGGCTATGAGCGAGGGCAGCCCCAGCATTTT.